These 31 T cell receptor beta chains were all obtained from the same sample, sequenced in a study of T cell responses to AZD1222 COVID-19 vaccine. Data came from immunoSEQ multiplex PCR; TCRdb stores just in-frame clones and leaves some out. The data contain approximately 97,000 clones, more than 70% of them seen just once; the ten biggest clones take up over 15%. The material sequenced was peripheral blood, taken on day 0 of AZD1222 vaccination. The receptor source for this set is an adult in good health.

The chain combines TRBV28 with TRBJ2-1, with D hard to call. This CDR3 region has 12 residues. CDR1 MDHEN and CDR2 SYDVKM come from the germline V gene. V lost 1 base, J lost 10 bases, and 8 bases lay in between. CDR3 region: CASSLFLLEQFF. DNA for the CDR3: TGTGCCAGCAGTTTATTTTTATTGGAGCAGTTCTTC.

The chain carries TRBV29-1 and TRBJ1-1; D uncertain. Trimming stripped 1 base from V and 7 bases from J, with 7 bases between. CDR3 length: 11 amino acids. Germline-derived CDR1 and CDR2 are SQVTM and ANQGSEA. In nucleotides, the CDR3 is TGCAGCGTTGAAGCACCCATTGAAGCTTTCTTT. This codes for CSVEAPIEAFF.

The V and J genes are TRBV4-3 and TRBJ2-4; the D gene is possibly TRBD1 (6 bases). The V and J ends lost 5 bases and 3 bases respectively, with 26 bases between them. The CDR3 consists of 19 residues. Per germline, CDR1 LGHNA and CDR2 YSLEER. Written as DNA, the CDR3 is TGCGCCAGCAGCGAATGGCGAGGTGCCGGGACAACGAACAAAAACATTCAGTACTTC. This translates into CASSEWRGAGTTNKNIQYF.

This chain connects TRBV11-3 to TRBJ2-7; 13 bases fit TRBD2. Germline-derived CDR1 and CDR2 are SGHNT and YENEEA. This CDR3 is 17 amino acids long. V lost 5 bases, J lost 5 bases, and 12 bases stayed unmatched. CDR3 nucleotide sequence: TGTGCCAGCAGCCCCTTAGGGGAAGGACTAGCGGGAGACGAGCAGTACTTC. It yields the protein CASSPLGEGLAGDEQYF.

This sequence joins TRBV30 and TRBJ2-3, with 12 bases identical to TRBD2. Trimming cost V 5 bases and J 8 bases; bases outside gene matches: 14. The length of the CDR3 is 16 residues. Germline V gene sequence: CDR1 GTSNPN, CDR2 SVGIG (reference sequence). The chain's CDR3 is CAWERLLAGGPGTQYF. The CDR3 DNA is TGTGCCTGGGAACGTTTGCTAGCGGGGGGGCCAGGTACGCAGTATTTT.

The V gene is TRBV9, the J gene TRBJ1-6; D uncertain. The length of the CDR3 is 14 residues. V shed 0 bases and J shed 7 bases, with 8 bases lying between them. Germline V CDR1 and CDR2: SGDLS, YYNGEE. In nucleotides, the CDR3 is TGTGCCAGCAGCGTAGGGCCGCTGAATTCACCCCTCCACTTT. Translating gives CASSVGPLNSPLHF.

The rearrangement links TRBV28 to TRBJ2-7, with D possibly being TRBD1 (6 bases). This CDR3 is built from 14 residues. CDR1 and CDR2 (germline): MDHEN, SYDVKM. The ends were cut back, 7 bases at V and 4 bases at J, with 17 bases in the middle. The CDR3 here is CASTPGGALYEQYF. The CDR3 bases are TGTGCCAGCACCCCTGGGGGCGCGCTATACGAGCAGTACTTC. The full variable domain, in which reference TRBV28 and TRBJ2-7 provide the parts outside the CDR3, is DVKVTQSSRYLVKRTGEKVFLECVQDMDHENMFWYRQDPGLGLRLIYFSYDVKMKEKGDIPEGYSVSREKKERFSLILESASTNQTSMYLCASTPGGALYEQYFGPGTRLTVT.

This clone was counted only a few times. The chain is built from TRBV25-1 and TRBJ1-1; TRBD1 agrees at 9 bases. Per germline, CDR1 MGHDK and CDR2 SYGVNS. Trimming at V came to 6 bases and at J to 1 base, leaving 9 bases not matched to a gene. CDR3 length equals 16 residues. CDR3 coding DNA: TGTGCCAGCAGACCTGTGACAGGGGGGTGGAACACTGAAGCTTTCTTT. Protein: CASRPVTGGWNTEAFF.

V usage is TRBV4-3 and J usage is TRBJ1-3; D is ambiguous. Germline loops: CDR1 LGHNA, CDR2 YSLEER. V dropped 0 bases and J dropped 2 bases, with 11 bases sitting between them. The CDR3 runs to 16 residues. CDR3 in amino acids: CASSQDGSLAGNTIYF. Written as DNA, the CDR3 is TGCGCCAGCAGCCAAGATGGCTCCTTGGCTGGAAACACCATATATTTT.

This chain links TRBV28 with TRBJ1-1; 9 nucleotides match TRBD1. Germline V CDR1 and CDR2: MDHEN, SYDVKM. The CDR3 has 13 amino acids. The V gene end was trimmed by 7 bases and the J gene end by 5 bases; junction bases not matched to a gene: 5. CDR3 sequence (DNA): TGTGCCAGCAATGGACAGGGGTCAACTGAAGCTTTCTTT. Translated: CASNGQGSTEAFF.

The rearrangement links TRBV5-1 to TRBJ2-5, with 9 bases fitting TRBD1. The CDR3 length is 16 residues. Germline V gives CDR1 SGHRS, CDR2 YFSETQ. After removal of 4 bases from V and 4 bases from J, the junction contained 11 bases not matched to a gene. As DNA, the CDR3 is TGCGCCAGCAGCAATTCCGGGACAGGGCGGTCAGAGACCCAGTACTTC. Translation: CASSNSGTGRSETQYF.

This chain connects TRBV29-1 to TRBJ2-5, with 10 positions matching TRBD1. The ends lost 5 bases at V and 3 bases at J; junction bases unmatched: 9. The CDR3 contains 15 residues. The germline gives CDR1 SQVTM, CDR2 ANQGSEA. CDR3 coding DNA: TGCAGCGTTAATCCCCGGGACAGGGGTAAAGAGACCCAGTACTTC. Translating it yields CSVNPRDRGKETQYF.

The J gene is TRBJ1-2, the V gene TRBV6-2 or TRBV6-3, with D unclear. The CDR3 length is 19 residues. V was trimmed by 2 bases and J by 4 bases, leaving 26 bases between them. Germline values: CDR1 MNHEY, CDR2 SVGEGT. DNA of the CDR3: TGTGCCAGCAGTTACCCCGACGAGATAGGGAGGAACGTCGGCTATGGCTACACCTTC. It codes for CASSYPDEIGRNVGYGYTF.

The chain is built from TRBV2 and TRBJ1-2, with D unclear. Germline CDR1 SNHLY, CDR2 FYNNEI. This CDR3 is built from 14 residues. Trimming took 0 bases from V and 8 from J, leaving 13 bases between them. Here the CDR3 DNA reads TGTGCCAGCAGTGAAGCGCGGTTGCTGGAAGGCTACACCTTC. Amino acid sequence: CASSEARLLEGYTF.

This clone has just a few counts. The rearrangement uses TRBV20-1 and TRBJ2-7; unclear D gene. This CDR3 is built from 11 residues. V shed 1 base and J shed 2 bases, with 3 bases lying between them. The germline V gene encodes CDR1 DFQATT and CDR2 SNEGSKA (reference sequence). CDR3 coding DNA: TGCAGTGCTAGAGCGGCCTACGAGCAGTACTTC. Translation gives CSARAAYEQYF.

This clone was recorded once. Other DNA sequences from this sample encode an identical CDR3 as well. The J gene is TRBJ2-5, the V gene TRBV7-2, with D uncertain. The germline CDR1 and CDR2 sequences are SGHTA and FQGNSA. CDR3 length: 12 residues. The V end lost 0 bases, the J end lost 5 bases, and 4 bases lay between the germline ends. Here the CDR3 reads CASSLARETQYF. DNA of the CDR3: TGTGCCAGCAGCTTAGCGCGGGAGACCCAGTACTTC.

Comments on this clone: A junction boundary mismatches the germline segment, possibly from a read error. The chain recombines TRBV12-3 or TRBV12-4 with TRBJ2-1; 9 positions agree with TRBD2. This CDR3 contains 12 residues. The CDR3 loop is CASSLLAGAGIF. The DNA for the CDR3 is TGTGCCAGCAGTTTATTAGCGGGAGCAGGGATCTTC.

This sequence joins TRBV6-6 and TRBJ2-1, with a tentative D call TRBD2 (6 bases). The V gene lost 4 bases and the J gene lost 7 bases, with 8 bases spanning the gap. This CDR3 has 12 residues. Germline CDR1 and CDR2: MNHNY and SVGAGI (reference sequence). The CDR3 DNA follows: TGTGCCAGCAGTTTAGCGGTAAATGAGCAGTTCTTC. Protein product: CASSLAVNEQFF.

The chain is built from TRBV28 and TRBJ1-5; D unclear. V was pared by 2 bases and J by 1 base, with 15 bases between. Germline values: CDR1 MDHEN, CDR2 SYDVKM. CDR3 length: 17 amino acids. DNA of the CDR3: TGTGCCAGCAGTTTAACTCAACTAGGTGGGAGCAATCAGCCCCAGCATTTT. As protein: CASSLTQLGGSNQPQHF.

The chain joins TRBV3-1 (or the pseudogene TRBV3-2) to TRBJ1-1; the D is unclear. The CDR3 sequence is 12 residues long. V lost 0 bases and J 7 bases, leaving 6 bases between the germline ends. Germline V gene lookup returns CDR1 LGHDT and CDR2 YNNKEL (reference sequence). CDR3 loop: CASSQDWGEAFF. Here the CDR3 DNA reads TGTGCCAGCAGCCAAGACTGGGGTGAAGCTTTCTTT.

The genes are TRBV5-6 and TRBJ1-6; D is unresolved. Between the trimmed V and J ends, which lost 1 base and 9 bases, there was a span of 11 bases. The germline gives CDR1 SGHDT, CDR2 YYEEEE. This CDR3 contains 14 residues. The CDR3: CASSLRVRSSPLHF. CDR3 nucleotides: TGTGCCAGCAGCTTGCGGGTCCGGAGTTCACCCCTCCACTTT.

This sequence joins TRBV7-2 and TRBJ1-2; no clear D. This CDR3 contains 12 residues. V dropped 1 base and J dropped 12 bases, with 12 bases sitting between them. Germline V gene data show CDR1 as SGHTA and CDR2 as FQGNSA. CDR3 in amino acids: CASSLGESLHTF. In DNA, the CDR3 is TGTGCCAGCAGCTTAGGGGAGTCGCTACACACCTTC. The entire variable domain, with the rest obtained from reference TRBV7-2 and TRBJ1-2, is as follows: GAGVSQSPSNKVTEKGKDVELRCDPISGHTALYWYRQSLGQGLEFLIYFQGNSAPDKSGLPSDRFSAERTGGSVSTLTIQRTQQEDSAVYLCASSLGESLHTFGSGTRLTVV.

The chain recombines TRBV6-5 with TRBJ1-5, with a tentative D call TRBD1 (5 bases). CDR1 and CDR2 from the germline V gene are MNHEY and SVGAGI. V was trimmed by 10 bases and J by 2 bases, leaving 15 bases between them. There are 14 residues in the CDR3. The CDR3 region is CATANGGGNQPQHF. The CDR3, as DNA: TGTGCCACCGCAAACGGGGGTGGCAATCAGCCCCAGCATTTT.

The chain recombines TRBV5-6 with TRBJ2-3, with D possibly matching TRBD1 (6 bases). Trimming removed 0 bases at V and 6 bases at J, with 17 bases between. The CDR3 has 16 amino acids. Per germline, CDR1 SGHDT and CDR2 YYEEEE. The CDR3 nucleotides are TGTGCCAGCAGCTTGGGGGGGCTGGCTCGTTCGGATACGCAGTATTTT. Its protein is CASSLGGLARSDTQYF.

At least ten counts were recorded for this clone. The chain uses TRBV29-1 and TRBJ1-5; D is unresolved. This CDR3 region has 13 residues. The ends were cut back, 5 bases at V and 3 bases at J, with 11 bases in the middle. Germline loops: CDR1 SQVTM, CDR2 ANQGSEA. CDR3 in amino acids: CSVRDNFNQPQHF. The CDR3 nucleotides read TGCAGCGTTCGGGATAACTTCAATCAGCCCCAGCATTTT. The variable domain in full, completed from reference TRBV29-1 and TRBJ1-5, reads SAVISQKPSRDICQRGTSLTIQCQVDSQVTMMFWYRQQPGQSLTLIATANQGSEATYESGFVIDKFPISRPNLTFSTLTVSNMSPEDSSIYLCSVRDNFNQPQHFGDGTRLSIL.

This chain connects TRBV6-2 or TRBV6-3 to TRBJ1-3; D might be TRBD1 (6 bases). CDR3 length: 15 amino acids. From germline, CDR1 is MNHEY and CDR2 SVGEGT. V lost 5 bases, J lost 10 bases, and 21 bases lay in between. Here the CDR3 reads CASSKTQGIGGTIYF. The CDR3 DNA reads TGTGCCAGCAGTAAAACCCAGGGGATCGGAGGGACCATATATTTT.

CDR3 residues: CASSYPRGAGHEQFF. The CDR3 nucleotides are TGTGCCAGCAGTTACCCCCGTGGGGCGGGACATGAGCAGTTCTTC. The rearrangement uses TRBV6-6 and TRBJ2-1, with TRBD2 as a possible D gene (6 bases). V lost 2 bases to trimming and J lost 8 bases, with 16 bases between them. The germline V gene has CDR1 MNHNY and CDR2 SVGAGI (reference sequence). This CDR3 has 15 amino acids.

This chain connects TRBV2 to TRBJ1-2; no clear D. The V end lost 6 bases, the J end lost 4 bases, and 12 bases lay between the germline ends. Germline CDR1 reads SNHLY; CDR2 reads FYNNEI. CDR3 length: 13 residues. The CDR3, as DNA: TGTGCCAGCAGGGCTCAGGAGGTCTATGGCTACACCTTC. Its protein product is CASRAQEVYGYTF. Supplemented by reference TRBV2 and TRBJ1-2, the full variable domain reads EPEVTQTPSHQVTQMGQEVILRCVPISNHLYFYWYRQILGQKVEFLVSFYNNEISEKSEIFDDQFSVERPDGSNFTLKIRSTKLEDSAMYFCASRAQEVYGYTFGSGTRLTVV.

V usage is TRBV28 and J usage is TRBJ2-7; weak D call: TRBD1 (6 bases). Germline CDR1 MDHEN, CDR2 SYDVKM. Trimming took off 5 bases at V and 0 bases at J, with 14 bases between the two ends. The CDR3 covers 15 residues. In DNA, the CDR3 is TGTGCCAGCAGTCAGGGACACCCGACCTCCTACGAGCAGTACTTC. Protein sequence: CASSQGHPTSYEQYF. Full variable domain (missing parts from reference TRBV28 and TRBJ2-7): DVKVTQSSRYLVKRTGEKVFLECVQDMDHENMFWYRQDPGLGLRLIYFSYDVKMKEKGDIPEGYSVSREKKERFSLILESASTNQTSMYLCASSQGHPTSYEQYFGPGTRLTVT.

The V and J genes are TRBV5-1 and TRBJ1-2; D not certain. The CDR3 spans 14 residues. V lost 1 base, J lost 7 bases, and 14 bases lay in between. CDR1 SGHRS and CDR2 YFSETQ come from the germline V gene. The CDR3 sequence is CASSLYTQLSGYTF. CDR3 bases: TGCGCCAGCAGCTTGTACACACAGCTATCTGGCTACACCTTC.

The CDR3 protein is CASRGRSYNSPLHF. The CDR3 DNA sequence: TGTGCCAGCAGGGGGCGCTCCTATAATTCACCCCTCCACTTT. The rearrangement joins TRBV2 to TRBJ1-6, with D possibly being TRBD1 (5 bases). Germline loops: CDR1 SNHLY, CDR2 FYNNEI. This CDR3 is built from 14 residues. V lost 6 bases to trimming and J lost 0 bases, with 6 bases between them.